The 4 T cell receptor beta chains below were found in one sample sequenced in a study of blood T cell repertoires in COVID-19. Generated by immunoSEQ multiplex PCR, the TCRdb table keeps only in-frame clones and is missing some. The repertoire holds roughly 120,000 clones, with over 65% as singletons. The sequenced sample consisted of peripheral blood. These receptors were taken from a man between 65 and 85 years old with acute or convalescent COVID-19.

This sequence joins TRBV29-1 and TRBJ2-2; 8 nucleotides align to TRBD1. This CDR3 has 14 residues. In germline, CDR1 is SQVTM, CDR2 ANQGSEA. The junction had 10 bases not matched to a gene; V was cut back by 6 bases and J by 7 bases. DNA of the CDR3: TGCAGCGTGACCGGACAGGGCGGTGTCGGGGAGCTGTTTTTT. This translates into CSVTGQGGVGELFF.

V usage is TRBV10-3 and J usage is TRBJ2-3; D not resolved. Trimming shortened V by 4 bases and J by 1 base, and 6 bases separated the two germline ends. CDR3 length equals 13 residues. CDR1 ENHRY and CDR2 SYGVKD come from the germline V gene. The CDR3 DNA reads as TGTGCCATCAGTGGTCGTGGCACAGATACGCAGTATTTT. Translation gives CAISGRGTDTQYF.

V is TRBV4-3 and J is TRBJ2-1, with a possible D match to TRBD2 (5 bases). CDR3 length: 15 amino acids. V lost 2 bases and J 0 bases, leaving 8 bases between the germline ends. CDR1 and CDR2 (germline): LGHNA, YSLEER. CDR3 amino acids: CASSQTGFSYNEQFF. The CDR3, as DNA: TGCGCCAGCAGCCAAACGGGATTCTCCTACAATGAGCAGTTCTTC.

Of note for this clone: Mismatch with germline at one junction end may stem from a read error. V is TRBV18 and J is TRBJ2-3, with TRBD2 as a possible D gene (6 bases). CDR1 and CDR2 from the germline V gene are KGHSH and LQKENI. The CDR3 consists of 15 residues. CDR3 DNA: TGTGCCAGCTCATCACCGGGAGTACGGGCCGATACGCAGTATTTT. This sequence encodes CASSSPGVRADTQYF.